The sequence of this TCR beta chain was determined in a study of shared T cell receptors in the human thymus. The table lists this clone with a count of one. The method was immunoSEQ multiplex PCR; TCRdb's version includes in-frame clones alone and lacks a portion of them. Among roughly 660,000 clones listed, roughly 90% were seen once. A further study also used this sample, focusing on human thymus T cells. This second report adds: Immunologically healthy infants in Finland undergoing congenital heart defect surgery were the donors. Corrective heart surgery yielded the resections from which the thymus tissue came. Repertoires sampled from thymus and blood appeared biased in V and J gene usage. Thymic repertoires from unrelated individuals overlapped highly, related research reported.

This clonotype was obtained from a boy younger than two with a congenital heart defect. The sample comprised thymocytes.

For the CDR3, the DNA is TGTGCCAGCAGCTTGTGTAGACTAGCGGAGGCGGGTGAGCAGTTCTTC. This codes for CASSLCRLAEAGEQFF. This chain joins TRBV5-6 and TRBJ2-1, with TRBD2 matching over 9 bases. Trimming took 1 base from V and 9 from J; bases not matched to a gene: 11. This CDR3 is built from 16 residues. CDR1 SGHDT and CDR2 YYEEEE come from the germline V gene.